This T cell receptor beta chain stems from a study of technical replicates of blood from a few donors. The CDR3 runs 20 residues. Profiled with immunoSEQ multiplex PCR; TCRdb holds only in-frame clones, not every one. The table includes more than 90,000 clones, 90% to 96% detected once. The specimen was T cells isolated from PBMCs. The TCR originated in a human donor in good health. The genes are TRBV21-1 and TRBJ1-5. TRBV21-1 constitutes a pseudogene. For the CDR3, the DNA is TGTGCCAGCAGCAAAATAAGTGGCCCTCCTCCCTCGGGGGGCAATCAGCCCCAGCATTTT. It is translated as CASSKISGPPPSGGNQPQHF.